This T cell receptor (beta chain) derives from a study of shared clonotypes between healthy human individuals (dated by TCRdb to the early 2020s). For the study in its entirety: The cohort included three men and a couple of women between 18 and 49 years of age. Per donor, three plates each were used for CD4 naive and CD4 memory, two for CD8 naive, and one for CD8 memory. Blood TCR repertoires of a handful of healthy adults were deeply sequenced to estimate repertoire size and the extent of clonotype sharing between individuals. To increase sequencing depth and limit assay-specific biases, different laboratories used diverse techniques to prepare libraries and sequence TCR repertoires. Between about 0.8 and 9 billion PBMCs per donor were obtained by leukapheresis. The full study reports these points: Because the study included a small number of donors, the genetic and exposure-history diversity represented was limited. Naive subsets generally had larger estimated clonotype richness than memory subsets. Compared with non-shared clonotypes, the clonotypes found in all four sorted-subset donors had higher generation probabilities. Rarefaction of sorted-subset datasets indicated incomplete sequencing despite the large sequencing depth. Based on pairwise subsampling, the degree of clonotype sharing among donors was expected to be affected by sequencing depth. Only blood was sampled, and tissue TCR repertoires likely differ from those in blood. When a few donors were compared, the shared fraction of clonotypes was about 5.4% for naive CD4, more than 3% for naive CD8, roughly 2.5% for memory CD4, and about 0.36% for memory CD8.

The CDR3 runs 12 residues from the cysteine to the phenylalanine. CDR3 DNA is the only sequence kept; it has 36 bases, read in frame from the first base. V and J are truncated by 7 bases and 3 bases respectively, leaving an intervening sequence of 10 bases. Taken from the germline V gene, the CDR1 and CDR2 loops are SNHLY and FYNNEI. The donors were healthy, HIV-negative adults who had no recently reported acute infections or vaccinations. Only Caucasian adults living in Nashville, Tennessee, USA were represented among the donors. CD4+ T cells were enriched by magnetic negative selection, after which naive cells were positively selected on CD45RA and the negative fraction was taken as the memory subset. After blood collection by leukapheresis, PBMCs were isolated using Ficoll-Histopaque density gradient centrifugation and then cryopreserved in the vapor phase of liquid nitrogen. Analytical flow cytometry was used to check the purity and quantity of every magnetically sorted T cell population. Each sorted fraction had its genomic DNA isolated and then quantified by UV absorbance on a Nanodrop 2000c.

This clone was observed a single time. Its cognate antigen has yet to be identified. No per-base quality is available; no much larger clone lies one base away. Using the deep immunoSEQ assay, TCR CDR3 regions were amplified from genomic DNA by multiplex PCR. Genomic DNA extracted from each cell subset was distributed evenly over all wells of several immunoSEQ 96-well plates, and each plate served as one replicate. For sorted subsets, each replicate PCR was loaded with about 0.2 ug genomic DNA, equivalent to about 33,000 T cell genomes. The purified libraries were quantified using a Qubit 3.0 fluorometer, sized with a Bioanalyzer 2100, and then quantified again using the KAPA Library Quantification kit. A separate single-read 150-cycle Illumina NextSeq 550 flow cell was used to sequence each immunoSEQ 96-well plate. The authors processed their data as follows. Because the immunoSEQ output included only junctional sequences and no quality scores, the filtering could not be the same as the filtering used for full-length reads. Sequences were annotated with PyIR, a Python wrapper for IgBLAST v1.9, using IMGT germline references to assign V/J genes and CDR3. Reads with weak V/J assignments (E-value above 1e-6), missing CDR3, stop codons, out-of-frame junctions, or ambiguous translated residues were removed. V3J clonotypes were defined by identical inferred V gene, J gene, and CDR3 amino acid sequence. The percentage overlap between two repertoires was calculated by dividing the number of shared unique clonotypes by the size of the smaller repertoire. RTK rarefaction, the Chao1 estimator, and Recon v2.1 estimates of unobserved clonotypes were used to assess repertoire richness. For all TCRbeta clonotypes obtained by the gDNA method from four donors, generation probabilities were computed with OLGA. TCRdb's version of the immuneACCESS table is confined to in-frame rearrangements and falls short of the full clone set. An unresolved V gene accounts for under half of the shortfall where checked; the remainder is of unknown origin. V and J calls and clone size are given by that table; D and trimming were obtained from the DNA. For this sample there are about 2 million clones; over 85% appear just once. The ten top clones hold roughly 0.13% of the sample.

The chain couples TRBV2 to TRBJ2-7, with the D gene call left open. This TCR was sampled from a young man in good health. The specimen was naive CD4+ T cells sorted from blood. The cell subset or site label for this specimen denotes: CD45RA+ positively selected. The CDR3 region: CASKRNDYEQYF. The DNA sequence reads TGTGCCAGCAAAAGAAACGACTACGAGCAGTACTTC.